The subject of this entry is one T cell receptor beta chain. Its specificity is not known. This sample stems from a study of vaccination effects on CD4 cells after COVID-19. This CDR3 is built from 15 residues. The V end was cut by 4 bases, the J end by 8 bases, with 16 bases between. The V gene's germline CDR1 is KGHDR and CDR2 SFDVKD. The method was immunoSEQ multiplex PCR; TCRdb's version includes in-frame clones alone and lacks a portion of them. Here the sample spans 35,000 to 40,000 clones, 82% being singletons. Subsequent to 10 days of culture, CD4+ T cells were isolated. Vaccinated recipients, who were negative for nucleocapsid antibodies, had no history of SARS-CoV-2 infection. IL-2 medium supplanted half the medium on days 3 and 7.

This receptor was identified in a human donor who received a COVID-19 vaccine. V is TRBV24-1 and J is TRBJ1-4; D remains ambiguous. This specimen was CD4+ T cells from PBMCs cultured without peptide, taken before COVID-19 vaccination. The CDR3 bases are TGTGCCACCAGTGACCCCCGGGCCGGACTGGAAAAACTGTTTTTT. Translation: CATSDPRAGLEKLFF.